A single sample gave rise to the 21 T cell receptor beta chains below, sequenced in a study of blood T cell repertoires in COVID-19. Produced via immunoSEQ multiplex PCR; TCRdb's table is partial and in-frame only. The table lists fewer than 250,000 clones, 65% to 80% of them singletons. The source material was peripheral blood. The receptor set was obtained from a woman between 50 and 59 years old with acute or convalescent COVID-19.

The chain combines TRBV6-5 with TRBJ2-1, with D possibly matching TRBD2 (5 bases). The CDR3 sequence is 15 residues long. Germline values: CDR1 MNHEY, CDR2 SVGAGI. The germline V and J ends were trimmed by 6 bases and 7 bases, with 19 bases remaining between them. The CDR3 DNA follows: TGTGCCAGCAGCAAAGAGTGGGAGCTGGTGAATGAGCAGTTCTTC. It codes for CASSKEWELVNEQFF.

The chain has TRBV27 and TRBJ1-1, with 7 bases identical to TRBD1. The V segment lost 8 bases and the J segment 4 bases; nucleotides outside the gene matches: 10. Per germline, CDR1 MNHEY and CDR2 SMNVEV (reference sequence). The CDR3 spans 14 residues. CDR3 DNA sequence: TGTGCCAGCTCTCGAAACAGGGGCAGCACTGAAGCTTTCTTT. Its protein product is CASSRNRGSTEAFF.

The chain carries TRBV4-1 and TRBJ2-1; D may be TRBD2 (6 bases). The germline CDR1 and CDR2 sequences are MGHRA and YSYEKL. Deletions cut 8 bases from V and 7 bases from J, with 9 bases between. The CDR3 spans 11 residues. The CDR3 bases are TGCGCCAGCTCGGAGGGGAATGAGCAGTTCTTC. Translation: CASSEGNEQFF.

This clone was seen a handful of times. J is TRBJ2-5 and V is TRBV28, with 8 bases fitting TRBD2. The CDR3 sequence is 15 residues long. Germline CDR1 reads MDHEN; CDR2 reads SYDVKM. V gave up 5 bases and J gave up 3 bases; unmatched junction bases: 8. The CDR3 sequence is CASSTASGYKETQYF. For the CDR3, the DNA is TGTGCCAGCAGTACCGCTAGCGGGTATAAAGAGACCCAGTACTTC.

The chain links TRBV19 to TRBJ2-3, with a possible D match to TRBD1 (6 bases). From germline, CDR1 is LNHDA and CDR2 SQIVND (reference sequence). The V end was cut by 5 bases, the J end by 6 bases, with 15 bases between. The CDR3 extends over 14 amino acids. Written as DNA, the CDR3 is TGTGCCAGTAGTTATCACAGGGCATTGGATACGCAGTATTTT. Its translation is CASSYHRALDTQYF.

J is TRBJ1-1 and V is TRBV7-2; D is unclear. This CDR3 is built from 14 residues. Trimming removed 1 base from V and 2 bases from J, with 8 bases in between. The germline gives CDR1 SGHTA, CDR2 FQGNSA. The chain's CDR3 is CASSLGQLNTEAFF. As DNA, the CDR3 is TGTGCCAGCAGCTTAGGGCAGTTAAACACTGAAGCTTTCTTT.

Here the CDR3 DNA reads TGTGCCAGCAGTTCCCCGTCGTTGCGGAAGACAGATACGCAGTATTTT. Its translation is CASSSPSLRKTDTQYF. The gene calls are TRBV28 and TRBJ2-3; D is ambiguous. The CDR3 has 16 residues. Germline CDR1 and CDR2: MDHEN and SYDVKM. Deletions cut 4 bases from V and 3 bases from J, with 17 bases between. Supplemented by reference TRBV28 and TRBJ2-3, the full variable domain reads DVKVTQSSRYLVKRTGEKVFLECVQDMDHENMFWYRQDPGLGLRLIYFSYDVKMKEKGDIPEGYSVSREKKERFSLILESASTNQTSMYLCASSSPSLRKTDTQYFGPGTRLTVL.

V usage is TRBV5-1 and J usage is TRBJ2-2; 10 bases map to TRBD2. This CDR3 has 16 amino acids. CDR1 SGHRS and CDR2 YFSETQ come from the germline V gene. Trimming removed 5 bases from V and 5 bases from J; junction bases left unmatched: 9. CDR3 sequence: CASSPTSGMPTGELFF. The CDR3 nucleotides read TGCGCCAGCAGTCCTACTAGCGGGATGCCGACCGGGGAGCTGTTTTTT.

The rearrangement uses TRBV5-5 and TRBJ2-7; maybe TRBD1 (6 bases). Germline V lookup: CDR1 SGHKS, CDR2 YYEKEE (reference sequence). The V end lost 2 bases, the J end lost 9 bases, and 15 bases lay between the germline ends. The CDR3 runs to 13 residues. The CDR3 loop is CASSFDRDTRQYF. For the CDR3, the DNA is TGTGCCAGCAGCTTCGACCGGGACACCCGGCAGTACTTC.

This chain connects TRBV6-5 to TRBJ1-1; D is possibly TRBD1 (6 bases). With 6 bases removed from V and 1 base from J, the gap between germline ends came to 15 bases. Germline V lookup: CDR1 MNHEY, CDR2 SVGAGI. The CDR3 runs to 15 residues. CDR3 amino acids: CASSPKLQGNTEAFF. DNA for the CDR3: TGTGCCAGCAGCCCCAAGTTACAGGGGAACACTGAAGCTTTCTTT.

The chain is built from TRBV28 and TRBJ2-2; TRBD1 agrees at 9 bases. The CDR3 runs to 15 residues. Germline CDR1 is MDHEN and CDR2 is SYDVKM. The V segment lost 11 bases and the J segment 6 bases; nucleotides outside the gene matches: 13. The CDR3 spells CAVKTRDRAAGELFF. DNA for the CDR3: TGTGCCGTAAAAACGCGGGACAGGGCCGCCGGGGAGCTGTTTTTT.

The gene calls are TRBV3-1 (or the pseudogene TRBV3-2) and TRBJ2-6, with 8 positions matching TRBD2. The J segment lost 0 bases and the V segment lost 4 bases, leaving 14 bases of the junction unmatched. The CDR3 runs 20 residues. CDR1 and CDR2 (germline): LGHDT, YNNKEL (reference sequence). This chain's CDR3 is CASSRHLGGAGVSGANVLTF. The DNA for the CDR3 is TGTGCCAGCAGCCGGCACCTTGGGGGAGCGGGGGTCTCTGGGGCCAACGTCCTGACTTTC.

The rearrangement joins TRBV7-9 to TRBJ2-5; 8 bases are shared with TRBD2. Germline values: CDR1 SEHNR, CDR2 FQNEAQ (reference sequence). The CDR3 covers 17 residues. V shed 1 base and J 5 bases; nucleotides not matched to a gene: 12. DNA of the CDR3: TGTGCCAGCAGCTTAGATCGAGGTAGCGGGGAATCGGAGACCCAGTACTTC. Its protein product is CASSLDRGSGESETQYF.

The chain carries TRBV6-5 and TRBJ2-2; D may be TRBD2 (6 bases). The CDR3 spans 15 residues. Germline CDR1 MNHEY, CDR2 SVGAGI. V lost 6 bases and J 6 bases, leaving 17 bases between the germline ends. DNA of the CDR3: TGTGCCAGCAGACCGGGCCTAGGGAGGCCCGGGGAGCTGTTTTTT. This translates into CASRPGLGRPGELFF.

This clone was detected only a few times. V usage is TRBV7-8 and J usage is TRBJ1-6; 10 bases align to TRBD1. The V gene end was trimmed by 5 bases and the J gene end by 10 bases; junction bases not matched to a gene: 8. This CDR3 has 15 residues. CDR1 is SGHVS and CDR2 is FQNEAQ in the germline V gene. The CDR3 sequence: CASSVGQGKLSPLHF. In DNA, the CDR3 is TGTGCCAGCAGCGTGGGACAGGGGAAGTTGTCACCCCTCCACTTT.

This chain connects TRBV3-1 (or the pseudogene TRBV3-2) to TRBJ2-2, with a weak D call TRBD1 (6 bases). V lost 6 bases and J lost 5, with 10 bases in between. This CDR3 comprises 13 residues. Germline lookup yields CDR1 LGHDT and CDR2 YNNKEL (reference sequence). The CDR3 is CASRDQGTGELFF. The CDR3 DNA sequence: TGTGCCAGCAGAGATCAGGGGACCGGGGAGCTGTTTTTT.

This chain links TRBV2 with TRBJ1-6, with TRBD1 matching 7 bases. The CDR3 totals 15 residues. Germline V gene lookup returns CDR1 SNHLY and CDR2 FYNNEI. J gave up 5 bases and V 6 bases, and 7 bases lay outside the gene matches. CDR3 in amino acids: CASSGGTANNSPLHF. In nucleotides, the CDR3 is TGTGCCAGCAGCGGAGGGACAGCTAATAATTCACCCCTCCACTTT.

The chain combines TRBV5-1 with TRBJ2-7, with 10 nucleotides matching TRBD1. The junction had 4 bases not matched to a gene; V was cut back by 3 bases and J by 4 bases. This CDR3 contains 14 residues. Germline CDR1 reads SGHRS; CDR2 reads YFSETQ. The CDR3 here is CASSSGQGPYEQYF. DNA for the CDR3: TGCGCCAGCAGCTCGGGACAGGGGCCTTACGAGCAGTACTTC.

The chain combines TRBV12-3 or TRBV12-4 with TRBJ1-2, with D possibly TRBD1 on 5 matching bases. CDR3 length: 13 residues. Trimming shortened V by 5 bases and J by 5 bases, and 12 bases separated the two germline ends. The CDR3, as DNA: TGTGCCAGCAGTACCAAAGGGGCGTATGGCTACACCTTC. Amino acid sequence: CASSTKGAYGYTF.

The chain carries TRBV29-1 and TRBJ2-5; possible D gene TRBD2, 5 bases. Between the trimmed V and J ends, which lost 2 bases and 2 bases, there was a span of 9 bases. This CDR3 contains 13 residues. CDR1 is SQVTM, CDR2 ANQGSEA, per germline. The CDR3 DNA reads TGCAGCGTTGAACAGCGGCTACAAGAGACCCAGTACTTC. It specifies CSVEQRLQETQYF.

The chain joins TRBV27 to TRBJ2-7; D is ambiguous. Germline values: CDR1 MNHEY, CDR2 SMNVEV (reference sequence). The V end was cut by 6 bases, the J end by 0 bases, with 15 bases between. CDR3 length: 15 residues. The CDR3 nucleotides read TGTGCCAGCAGATTAGCTGTCGACTTCTCCTACGAGCAGTACTTC. This translates into CASRLAVDFSYEQYF.